The 29 T cell receptor beta chains in this list originate from one sample, sequenced in a study of regulatory T cells in long-lasting Graves disease. Library construction for TCR beta used iRepertoire HTBI primers and Arm-PCR of CDR3 regions. TCRdb redid the calling of the multiplex PCR reads with MiXCR, one entry per CDR3 protein. The sample holds a few hundred thousand distinct CDR3 sequences, 20% to 25% seen once. Sample time point: newly diagnosed GD, antithyroid drugs for less than 3 months. The TCR library used RNA extracted from PBMCs. The sample consisted of peripheral blood mononuclear cells (PBMCs), taken at new diagnosis, from a patient treated with antithyroid drugs. The receptors come from a female donor with Graves disease.

This clonotype has only a few counts. A much more abundant neighbour one base away suggests this may be a read error. The chain carries TRBV12-3 or TRBV12-4 and TRBJ1-6; 7 nucleotides agree with TRBD1. V was clipped by 10 bases and J by 7 bases; unmatched bases: 7. The CDR3 runs to 13 residues. The CDR3 reads CANSLQGNSPLHF. The CDR3 DNA sequence: TGTGCCAACAGCTTACAGGGGAATTCACCCCTCCACTTT.

This clonotype was seen at least ten times. The chain uses TRBV20-1 and TRBJ2-5; D possibly matches TRBD1 or TRBD2 (6 bases each). Germline CDR1 reads DFQATT; CDR2 reads SNEGSKA (reference sequence). CDR3 length equals 16 residues. Trimming pared 6 bases from V and 1 base from J, leaving 21 bases between. Here the CDR3 reads CSAPEDGRGGQETQYF. CDR3 coding DNA: TGCAGTGCCCCAGAGGATGGCAGGGGAGGCCAAGAGACCCAGTACTTC.

This chain links TRBV6-1 with TRBJ2-7, with TRBD2 as a possible D gene (5 bases). The germline gives CDR1 MNHNS, CDR2 SASEGT. The V and J ends lost 0 bases and 3 bases respectively, with 6 bases between them. This CDR3 is built from 13 residues. The CDR3 bases are TGTGCCAGCAGTGAAGCCGGGGACTACGAGCAGTACTTC. Amino acids: CASSEAGDYEQYF.

Only one count was recorded for this clonotype. V and J are TRBV6-4 and TRBJ1-2; 8 bases align to TRBD1. There are 15 residues in the CDR3. Germline lookup yields CDR1 MRHNA and CDR2 SNTAGT. J was trimmed by 6 bases and V by 5 bases; bases with no gene match: 11. CDR3 region: CASSYRTGQADGYTF. The CDR3 nucleotides read TGTGCCAGCAGTTACCGGACAGGGCAAGCGGATGGCTACACCTTC.

This clonotype came up many times. This chain connects TRBV6-9 to TRBJ1-6; D ambiguous. CDR1 and CDR2 (germline): MNHGY, SVAAGI. The CDR3 covers 12 residues. V gave up 5 bases and J gave up 5 bases, with 4 bases separating them. CDR3 nucleotides: TGTGCCAGCAGTATCGATAATTCACCCCTCCACTTT. It translates to CASSIDNSPLHF.

This clonotype was seen many times. The V gene is TRBV11-2, the J gene TRBJ2-1; D not resolved. V was shortened by 3 bases and J by 13 bases, with 19 bases between the two germline ends. The germline V gene encodes CDR1 SGHAT and CDR2 FQNNGV. CDR3 size: 14 residues. The CDR3 bases are TGTGCCAGCAGCTTCCCGCTCGTTTCAGCGATCCAGTTCTTC. This encodes CASSFPLVSAIQFF.

Turning to this clonotype: Since a much larger clone is just one base distant, this may be a read error. The gene calls are TRBV20-1 and TRBJ2-4; 7 bases agree with TRBD1. The end of the DNA is better explained by TRBJ2-7, so the J call may be wrong. Germline V gives CDR1 DFQATT, CDR2 SNEGSKA (reference sequence). The CDR3 runs to 12 residues. The CDR3 DNA is TGCAGTGCTAGAGACAGGGGGTGCGAGCAGTACTTC. Its protein is CSARDRGCEQYF.

This clonotype was recorded at least ten times. The rearrangement links TRBV18 to TRBJ2-5; 7 bases are a match to TRBD1. The CDR3 has 15 residues. The V and J ends lost 1 base and 3 bases, in that order; junction bases with no gene match: 5. Looked up from germline, CDR1 is KGHSH and CDR2 is LQKENI. This CDR3 is CASSPLGQAKETQYF. CDR3 DNA: TGTGCCAGCTCACCACTCGGACAGGCCAAAGAGACCCAGTACTTC.

This clonotype occurred many times. V is TRBV24-1 and J is TRBJ2-2, with D unresolved. The length of the CDR3 is 15 residues. Germline-derived CDR1 and CDR2 are KGHDR and SFDVKD. The V end lost 9 bases, the J end lost 0 bases, and 13 bases lay between the germline ends. The CDR3 is CATSSVGSNTGELFF. CDR3 nucleotide sequence: TGTGCCACCTCAAGTGTAGGGTCGAACACCGGGGAGCTGTTTTTT.

This clonotype was detected ten times or more. This chain links TRBV20-1 with TRBJ2-3, with D perhaps TRBD1 or TRBD2 (5 bases each). This CDR3 spans 15 amino acids. From germline, CDR1 is DFQATT and CDR2 SNEGSKA (reference sequence). V gave up 1 base and J gave up 4 bases, with 15 bases separating them. The CDR3 reads CSARVGRPHSDTQYF. CDR3 coding DNA: TGCAGTGCTAGAGTGGGACGGCCGCATTCAGATACGCAGTATTTT.

The V gene is TRBV7-8, the J gene TRBJ1-5, with 8 bases matching TRBD1. Germline V gene lookup returns CDR1 SGHVS and CDR2 FQNEAQ. V gave up 5 bases and J gave up 7 bases; unmatched junction bases: 7. The CDR3 spans 14 residues. In DNA form, the CDR3 reads TGTGCCAGCAGCCCGACAGGGGTACGGCAGCCCCAGCATTTT. The encoded protein is CASSPTGVRQPQHF.

This clonotype was seen repeatedly, ten times or more. The V and J genes are TRBV3-1 and TRBJ1-2, with 7 bases lining up with TRBD1. The CDR3 covers 13 residues. Germline CDR1 and CDR2: LGHDT and YNNKEL (reference sequence). The V and J ends lost 4 bases and 7 bases, in that order; junction bases with no gene match: 6. The CDR3, as DNA: TGTGCCAGCAGCCCCGCCAGGGGGTCTGGCTACACCTTC. Translated, it gives CASSPARGSGYTF.

With regard to this clonotype: This may arise from a read error, as a much more abundant clone is one base away. This chain joins TRBV11-2 and TRBJ1-2, with 10 bases lining up with TRBD1. The CDR3 is 14 amino acids. The ends lost 5 bases at V and 8 bases at J; junction bases unmatched: 8. The germline CDR1 and CDR2 sequences are SGHAT and FQNNGV. This CDR3 is CASSLTPTGGGYTF. As DNA, the CDR3 is TGTGCCAGCAGCCTCACGCCGACAGGGGGCGGCTACACCTTC. The variable domain in full, completed from reference TRBV11-2 and TRBJ1-2, reads EAGVAQSPRYKIIEKRQSVAFWCNPISGHATLYWYQQILGQGPKLLIQFQNNGVVDDSQLPKDRFSAERLKGVDSTLKIQPAKLEDSAVYLCASSLTPTGGGYTFGSGTRLTVV.

This clonotype was recorded many times. The chain links TRBV3-1 to TRBJ1-6, with D possibly being TRBD1 (5 bases). This CDR3 is 13 amino acids long. Trimming took off 4 bases at V and 10 bases at J, with 11 bases between the two ends. CDR1 LGHDT and CDR2 YNNKEL come from the germline V gene (reference sequence). CDR3 sequence: CASSPRVGSPLHF. In nucleotides, the CDR3 is TGTGCCAGCAGCCCCAGGGTAGGATCACCCCTCCACTTT.

This clonotype came up many times. The gene calls are TRBV6-1 and TRBJ2-3; 9 bases align to TRBD1. CDR3 size: 15 residues. The V gene's germline CDR1 is MNHNS and CDR2 SASEGT. Germline trimming cut 6 bases from V and 4 bases from J; bases unmatched to any gene: 8. The CDR3 here is CASRPGTGLSDTQYF. Written as DNA, the CDR3 is TGTGCCAGCAGACCCGGGACAGGGTTATCAGATACGCAGTATTTT.

The rearrangement uses TRBV3-1 and TRBJ1-4; the match to TRBD1 covers 9 bases. Germline V gene lookup returns CDR1 LGHDT and CDR2 YNNKEL (reference sequence). V gave up 4 bases and J gave up 8 bases; unmatched junction bases: 8. CDR3 length: 15 residues. CDR3 nucleotide sequence: TGTGCCAGCAGCCTGGAAGGACAGGGGAGAGAAAAACTGTTTTTT. The encoded protein is CASSLEGQGREKLFF.

This chain links TRBV19 with TRBJ2-7; 8 nucleotides line up with TRBD2. The junction had 6 bases not matched to a gene; V was cut back by 6 bases and J by 2 bases. The CDR3 has 14 residues. In germline, CDR1 is LNHDA, CDR2 SQIVND (reference sequence). The CDR3 DNA is TGTGCCAGTAGCAGGACAGCGGGGGCCTACGAGCAGTACTTC. Amino acid sequence: CASSRTAGAYEQYF. The whole variable domain, remainder taken from reference TRBV19 and TRBJ2-7, is DGGITQSPKYLFRKEGQNVTLSCEQNLNHDAMYWYRQDPGQGLRLIYYSQIVNDFQKGDIAEGYSVSREKKESFPLTVTSAQKNPTAFYLCASSRTAGAYEQYFGPGTRLTVT.

This clonotype has at least ten counts. This sequence joins TRBV4-3 and TRBJ2-3, with 7 bases fitting TRBD1. This CDR3 has 16 amino acids. The ends lost 1 base at V and 2 bases at J; junction bases unmatched: 6. CDR1 LGHNA and CDR2 YSLEER come from the germline V gene. CDR3: CASSQGPGQITDTQYF. The CDR3 DNA reads TGCGCCAGCAGCCAAGGCCCGGGACAGATCACAGATACGCAGTATTTT.

This clonotype has ten or more counts. The genes are TRBV7-2 and TRBJ2-5, with 7 bases matching TRBD2. Per germline, CDR1 SGHTA and CDR2 FQGNSA. The V and J ends lost 2 bases and 4 bases, in that order; junction bases with no gene match: 1. The CDR3 contains 13 residues. CDR3 in DNA: TGTGCCAGCAGCTTACCGGGAGGAGAGACCCAGTACTTC. It translates to CASSLPGGETQYF. The full variable domain, completed using reference TRBV7-2 and TRBJ2-5, is GAGVSQSPSNKVTEKGKDVELRCDPISGHTALYWYRQSLGQGLEFLIYFQGNSAPDKSGLPSDRFSAERTGGSVSTLTIQRTQQEDSAVYLCASSLPGGETQYFGPGTRLLVL.

This clonotype has a count of ten or more. V is TRBV5-1 and J is TRBJ2-2, with D possibly being TRBD2 (5 bases). Trimming cost V 1 base and J 0 bases, with 16 bases left between them. From germline, CDR1 is SGHRS and CDR2 YFSETQ. This CDR3 has 18 amino acids. CDR3 region: CASSLQFTGRANTGELFF. CDR3 DNA: TGCGCCAGCAGCTTGCAGTTTACTGGGCGGGCGAACACCGGGGAGCTGTTTTTT.

This clonotype was observed at least ten times. The V call is TRBV7-2, the J call TRBJ1-5; D unclear. Germline loops: CDR1 SGHTA, CDR2 FQGNSA. The CDR3 has 15 amino acids. Trimming left V 4 bases short and J 0 bases short, with 10 bases between. The CDR3 nucleotides are TGTGCCAGCAGCTCCGGACGGGGTAGCAATCAGCCCCAGCATTTT. Translating gives CASSSGRGSNQPQHF. The variable domain in full, with the rest retrieved from reference TRBV7-2 and TRBJ1-5, is GAGVSQSPSNKVTEKGKDVELRCDPISGHTALYWYRQSLGQGLEFLIYFQGNSAPDKSGLPSDRFSAERTGGSVSTLTIQRTQQEDSAVYLCASSSGRGSNQPQHFGDGTRLSIL.

This clonotype has a count of ten or more. V usage is TRBV12-3 or TRBV12-4 and J usage is TRBJ2-1; 8 nucleotides line up with TRBD2. This CDR3 spans 15 amino acids. V lost 6 bases, J lost 4 bases, and 8 bases stayed unmatched. The CDR3: CASSTGGPGYNEQFF. The CDR3 DNA follows: TGTGCCAGCAGCACGGGAGGGCCTGGATACAATGAGCAGTTCTTC.

Ten or more counts support this clonotype. The V call is TRBV4-1, the J call TRBJ1-5; TRBD1 is a possible D gene (5 bases). Germline V gives CDR1 MGHRA, CDR2 YSYEKL. The CDR3 has 16 amino acids. The V gene lost 4 bases and the J gene lost 6 bases, with 19 bases spanning the gap. In DNA, the CDR3 is TGCGCCAGCAGCCCTTTTGGAAGTACGGGGGGTCAGCCCCAGCATTTT. It translates to CASSPFGSTGGQPQHF.

This clonotype was observed at least ten times. The V call is TRBV7-2, the J call TRBJ2-7; 13 bases align to TRBD2. CDR1 and CDR2 (germline): SGHTA, FQGNSA. J was trimmed by 5 bases and V by 4 bases; bases with no gene match: 5. The CDR3 has 15 amino acids. Written as DNA, the CDR3 is TGTGCCAGCAGCTCCAGACTAGCGGGGGGAAACGAGCAGTACTTC. Its translation is CASSSRLAGGNEQYF.

This clonotype showed up many times. The chain is built from TRBV20-1 and TRBJ2-5; 8 bases align to TRBD1. The CDR3 sequence is 17 residues long. V dropped 0 bases and J dropped 3; count of bases not matched to a gene: 12. Per germline, CDR1 DFQATT and CDR2 SNEGSKA (reference sequence). DNA of the CDR3: TGCAGTGCTAGAGATCGTAGCCGGACAGGGAGTGAAGAGACCCAGTACTTC. This translates into CSARDRSRTGSEETQYF.

This clonotype turned up a few times. It differs at one base from a far larger clone, so likely a read error. The rearrangement joins TRBV20-1 to TRBJ2-5; 11 nucleotides line up with TRBD2. CDR3 length: 16 residues. The V gene's germline CDR1 is DFQATT and CDR2 SNEGSKA (reference sequence). Trimming cost V 3 bases and J 11 bases; bases outside gene matches: 17. CDR3 nucleotide sequence: TGCAGTGCTAGGGGAGTAGCGGGAGGGGATCGCTACAAGCAGTACTTC. The encoded protein is CSARGVAGGDRYKQYF.

A word on this clonotype: Since a far larger clone is one base different, this is likely a read error. This sequence joins TRBV11-2 and TRBJ2-3; 8 bases agree with TRBD2. CDR3 length: 16 amino acids. Germline CDR1 and CDR2: SGHAT and FQNNGV. CDR3 coding DNA: TGTGCCAGCAGCTTAGGGCTAGCGGGCCTCACAGATGCGCAGTATTTT. Residues: CASSLGLAGLTDAQYF.

This clonotype was recorded at least ten times. The chain is built from TRBV11-2 and TRBJ1-4; D call uncertain. Germline V gene lookup returns CDR1 SGHAT and CDR2 FQNNGV. V dropped 6 bases and J dropped 3 bases, with 8 bases sitting between them. The CDR3 totals 13 residues. As DNA, the CDR3 is TGTGCCAGCAGTCGAGGCTCTAATGAAAAACTGTTTTTT. Translated: CASSRGSNEKLFF.

This clonotype showed up many times. The chain employs TRBV2 and TRBJ2-1; 7 positions match TRBD1. This CDR3 comprises 15 residues. The germline gives CDR1 SNHLY, CDR2 FYNNEI. V lost 4 bases to trimming and J lost 3 bases; unmatched junction nucleotides: 6. CDR3 nucleotides: TGTGCCAGCAGTGCGGGACAGCGATACTACAATGAGCAGTTCTTC. It codes for CASSAGQRYYNEQFF.